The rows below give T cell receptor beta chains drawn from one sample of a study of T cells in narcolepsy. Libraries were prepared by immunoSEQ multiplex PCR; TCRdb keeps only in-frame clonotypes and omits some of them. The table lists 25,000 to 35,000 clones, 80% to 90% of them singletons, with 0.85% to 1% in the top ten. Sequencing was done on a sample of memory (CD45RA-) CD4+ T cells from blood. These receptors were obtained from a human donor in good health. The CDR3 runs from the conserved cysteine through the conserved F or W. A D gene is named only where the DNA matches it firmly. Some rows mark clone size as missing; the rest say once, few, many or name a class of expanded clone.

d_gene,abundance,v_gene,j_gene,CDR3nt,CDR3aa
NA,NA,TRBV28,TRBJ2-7,TGTGCCAGCGGTGGAGGGGACTACGAGCAGTACTTC,CASGGGDYEQYF
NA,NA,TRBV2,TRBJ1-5,TGTGCCAGCAAGGAGGGGAGGAATCAGCCCCAGCATTTT,CASKEGRNQPQHF
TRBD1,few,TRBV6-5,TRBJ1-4,TGTGCCAGCAGTTTCAGCTCAGGGACAGGCGGTGAAAAACTGTTTTTT,CASSFSSGTGGEKLFF
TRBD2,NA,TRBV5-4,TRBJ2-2,TGTGCCAGCAGCTTGGCCGGGTTTGGGGGACTAGCGGGAGCTCCCGGGGAGCTGTTTTTT,CASSLAGFGGLAGAPGELFF
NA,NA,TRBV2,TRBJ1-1,TGTGCCAGCAAAGAAGGGGGAACTGAAGCTTTCTTT,CASKEGGTEAFF
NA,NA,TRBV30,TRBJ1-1,TGTGCCTGGAGTGTATCTCAGGGAGGCTCTGAAGCTTTCTTT,CAWSVSQGGSEAFF
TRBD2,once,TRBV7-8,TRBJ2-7,TGTGCCAGCAGCTTAGCGGGTGCGGGAGGACCCTACGAGCAGTACTTC,CASSLAGAGGPYEQYF
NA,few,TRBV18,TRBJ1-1,TGTGCCAGCTCACCACAGGGAGAGAACACTGAAGCTTTCTTT,CASSPQGENTEAFF
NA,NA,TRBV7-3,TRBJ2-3,TGTGCCAGCAGCTTGTCTGATCGCCCAGATACGCAGTATTTT,CASSLSDRPDTQYF
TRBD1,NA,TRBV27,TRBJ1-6,TGTGCCAGCAGTTTACGGACAGGTGGGAATTCACCCCTCCACTTT,CASSLRTGGNSPLHF
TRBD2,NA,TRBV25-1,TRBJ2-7,TGTGCCAGCAGTGGGGGGAGGGACCCCTACGAGCAGTACTTC,CASSGGRDPYEQYF
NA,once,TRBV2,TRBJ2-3,TGTGCCAGCAGCCCTTGGGGTGGACGGGCGACAGATACGCAGTATTTT,CASSPWGGRATDTQYF
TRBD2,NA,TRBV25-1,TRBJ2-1,TGTGCCAGCAGTGACTGGACTAGCGGGAACGATGAGCAGTTCTTC,CASSDWTSGNDEQFF
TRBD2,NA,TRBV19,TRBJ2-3,TGTGCCAGTAGTCTTGCAGCGGGAACAGATACGCAGTATTTT,CASSLAAGTDTQYF
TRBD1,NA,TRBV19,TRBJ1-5,TGTGCCAGTAGTCCAGGCCGGACAGGGGTAAGCAATCAGCCCCAGCATTTT,CASSPGRTGVSNQPQHF
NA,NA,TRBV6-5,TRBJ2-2,TGTGCCAGCAGTTACACCCAGGGGACCGGGGAGCTGTTTTTT,CASSYTQGTGELFF
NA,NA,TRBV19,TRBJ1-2,TGTGCCAGTAGTATTTCGCGAGCTAACTATGGCTACACCTTC,CASSISRANYGYTF
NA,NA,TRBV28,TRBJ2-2,TGTGCCAGCAGTGAGGGTCCTAACACCGGGGAGCTGTTTTTT,CASSEGPNTGELFF
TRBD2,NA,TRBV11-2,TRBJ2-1,TGTGCCAGCAGCCCAAGGGGCAGCGGGAGGGCCGGCAATGAGCAGTTCTTC,CASSPRGSGRAGNEQFF
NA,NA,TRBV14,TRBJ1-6,TGTGCCAGCGGGGAGCTGAATTCACCCCTCCACTTT,CASGELNSPLHF
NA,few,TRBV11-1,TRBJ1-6,TGTGCCAGCAGCTTACTCGATAATTCACCCCTCCACTTT,CASSLLDNSPLHF
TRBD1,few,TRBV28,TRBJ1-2,TGTGCCACCAAATTCGGGACAGTCTATGGCTACACCTTC,CATKFGTVYGYTF
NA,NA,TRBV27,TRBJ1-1,TGTGCCAGCATCCCTACCGACGGACCCTTGAACACTGAAGCTTTCTTT,CASIPTDGPLNTEAFF
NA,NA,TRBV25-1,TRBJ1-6,TGTGCCAGCCGGGTAGGGGACGGATCACCCCTCCACTTT,CASRVGDGSPLHF
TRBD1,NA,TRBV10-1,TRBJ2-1,TGCGCCAGCAGTGAGTCTGTCGGGACAGCATACAATGAGCAGTTCTTC,CASSESVGTAYNEQFF
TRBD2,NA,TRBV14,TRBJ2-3,TGTGCCAGCAGCCAAACTAGCGGGAGAGGCACAGATACGCAGTATTTT,CASSQTSGRGTDTQYF
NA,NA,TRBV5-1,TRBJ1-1,TGCGCCAGCAGCTTACAGGGTCGCATGGGGAACACTGAAGCTTTCTTT,CASSLQGRMGNTEAFF
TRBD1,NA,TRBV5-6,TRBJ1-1,TGTGCCAGCAGCGAATACAGGGGTGAGGGGATGAACACTGAAGCTTTCTTT,CASSEYRGEGMNTEAFF
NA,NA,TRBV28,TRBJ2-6,TGTGCCAGCAGCTCCCCCCGTGGGGGGTCCCCCTCTGGGGCCAACGTCCTGACTTTC,CASSSPRGGSPSGANVLTF
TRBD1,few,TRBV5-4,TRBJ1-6,TGTGCCAGCAGCTTGGGGGGACAGAATTCACCCCTCCACTTT,CASSLGGQNSPLHF
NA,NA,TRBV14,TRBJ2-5,TGTGCCAGCAGCCCCCGGGTCGGCCGGGGGGAGACCCAGTACTTC,CASSPRVGRGETQYF
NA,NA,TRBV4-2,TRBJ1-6,TGTGCCAGCAGCCAACCCTCCTCCTCACCCCTCCACTTT,CASSQPSSSPLHF
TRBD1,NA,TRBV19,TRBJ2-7,TGTGCCAGTAGTAGGAGTGGGACAGGGATCAACGAGCAGTACTTC,CASSRSGTGINEQYF
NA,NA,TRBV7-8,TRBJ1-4,TGTGCCAGCAGCTCGGACAGTTACACTAATGAAAAACTGTTTTTT,CASSSDSYTNEKLFF
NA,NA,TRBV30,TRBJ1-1,TGTGCCTGTATTAGGGGCCAGGGGACTGAAGCTTTCTTT,CACIRGQGTEAFF
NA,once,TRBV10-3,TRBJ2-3,TGTGCCATCAGTGAGGAAGTAGCCCGGACAGATACGCAGTATTTT,CAISEEVARTDTQYF
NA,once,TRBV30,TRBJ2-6,TGTGCCTGGAGTGTACGGTCTGGGGCCAACGTCCTGACTTTC,CAWSVRSGANVLTF
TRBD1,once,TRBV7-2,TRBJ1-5,TGTGCCAGCAGCTTCGACAGGGCCGGCAATCAGCCCCAGCATTTT,CASSFDRAGNQPQHF
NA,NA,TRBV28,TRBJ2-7,TGTGCCAGCAGTTCACCGGGACGGTCCTACGAGCAGTACTTC,CASSSPGRSYEQYF
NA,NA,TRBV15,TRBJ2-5,TGTGCCACCAGCAGAGGCAAGGTTAGAGCGGGCCTACCGGAGACCCAGTACTTC,CATSRGKVRAGLPETQYF
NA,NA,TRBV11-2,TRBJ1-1,TGTGCCAGCAGCAAAACATATGGACAGCGCCTAGTAAGGGCTTTCTTT,CASSKTYGQRLVRAFF
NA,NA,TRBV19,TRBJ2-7,TGTGCCAGTAGTATATCCGGGAGCACGTACGAGCAGTACTTC,CASSISGSTYEQYF
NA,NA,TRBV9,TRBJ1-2,TGTGCCAGCAGCGTAGCGGTCGGGATGTCGAGCTACACCTTC,CASSVAVGMSSYTF
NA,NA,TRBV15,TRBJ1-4,TGTGCCACCAGCAGAGATCGTGAGGAAAAACTGTTTTTT,CATSRDREEKLFF
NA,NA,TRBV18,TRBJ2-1,TGTGCCAGCTCACCACCGGCGGGGAATGAGCAGTTCTTC,CASSPPAGNEQFF
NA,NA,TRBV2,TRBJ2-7,TGTGCCAGCAGTGAGAAAAGGTGGAACTACGAGCAGTACTTC,CASSEKRWNYEQYF
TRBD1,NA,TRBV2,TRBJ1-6,TGTGCCAGCAGTAGGGACAGGGGGCAGAATTCACCCCTCCACTTT,CASSRDRGQNSPLHF
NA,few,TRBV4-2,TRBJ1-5,TGTGCCAGCAGTAGGACAGATAGCAATCAGCCCCAGCATTTT,CASSRTDSNQPQHF
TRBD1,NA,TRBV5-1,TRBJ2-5,TGCGCCAGCAGCCCCGGGACAGGGGCCCCCAATCGGACCCAGTACTTC,CASSPGTGAPNRTQYF
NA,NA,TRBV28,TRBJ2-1,TGTGCCTGCTCCGGCGTCGGGACCAGCTCCTACAATGAGCAGTTCTTC,CACSGVGTSSYNEQFF
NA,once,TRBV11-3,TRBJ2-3,TGTGCCAGCAGCTTGGGGGCCACCACAGATACGCAGTATTTT,CASSLGATTDTQYF
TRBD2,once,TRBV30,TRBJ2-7,TGTGCCTGGAGCGGGACTAGCGGGGACGACGAGCAGTACTTC,CAWSGTSGDDEQYF
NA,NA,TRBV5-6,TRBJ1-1,TGTGCCAGCAGCAGGGGGGGAGGCACTGAAGCTTTCTTT,CASSRGGGTEAFF
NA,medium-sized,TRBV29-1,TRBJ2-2,TGCAGCGTTTCCAGCGCTGGGGAGCTGTTTTTT,CSVSSAGELFF
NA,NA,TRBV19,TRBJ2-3,TGTGCCAGTAGTAATCCAGGAAGCACAAATACGCAGTATTTT,CASSNPGSTNTQYF